This T cell receptor (beta chain) originates from a study of regulatory T cells in long-lasting Graves disease. Study outcomes and limitations: Sharing of public clonotypes was greater in persistent patients (about 3,000) than in new patients (roughly 970).

The authors built TCR beta libraries using iRepertoire HTBI primers and Arm-PCR of CDR3 regions. TCRdb fed the multiplex PCR reads into MiXCR, producing one record per CDR3 protein. Here the sample spans hundreds of thousands of distinct CDR3 sequences, more than 15% being singletons. This clonotype occurred a few times. Its antigen is undetermined. Between the trimmed V and J ends, which lost 9 bases and 2 bases, there was a span of 15 bases. Germline-derived CDR1 and CDR2 are MNHNS and SASEGT. This CDR3 is 14 amino acids long. Sample time point: newly diagnosed GD, antithyroid drugs for less than 3 months. With RNA extracted from PBMCs as input, the TCR library was made. Roughly 9.5-milliliter peripheral blood samples went into EDTA tubes. The same sample was also used in a study of T cells in Graves' hyperthyroidism and ophthalmopathy.

The specimen was peripheral blood mononuclear cells (PBMCs), collected at new diagnosis, from a patient treated with antithyroid drugs. The chain joins TRBV6-1 to TRBJ2-3, with D perhaps TRBD2 (6 bases). The clonotype comes from a middle-aged woman with Graves disease. The CDR3 spells CASRTGLLTDTQYF. The CDR3 bases are TGTGCCAGTAGAACGGGACTCCTCACAGATACGCAGTATTTT.